The 8 T cell receptor beta chains below come from one sample, sequenced in a study of cytomegalovirus exposure and HLA in healthy donors. The PCR contained 60 Vbeta and 13 Jbeta primers. Generated by immunoSEQ multiplex PCR, the TCRdb table keeps only in-frame clones and is missing some. The sample consists of some 150,000 clones, roughly 78% of them appearing once. Sequencing was carried out using PBMCs. The receptors stem from a man aged 50 to 60 in good health and CMV-seropositive.

This clone has just a few counts. This may be a read error: a much more frequent sequence differs by one nucleotide. The CDR3 loop reads CASSLDRDETQYF. For the CDR3, the DNA is TGTGCCAGCAGCTTGGACAGGGATGAGACCCAGTACTTC. The rearrangement links TRBV5-6 to TRBJ2-5; maybe TRBD1 (6 bases). The V and J ends lost 0 bases and 5 bases respectively, with 8 bases between them. Germline CDR1 SGHDT, CDR2 YYEEEE. This CDR3 is built from 13 residues.

The chain is built from TRBV9 and TRBJ2-7; perhaps TRBD2 as D (5 bases). Germline lookup yields CDR1 SGDLS and CDR2 YYNGEE. CDR3 length equals 15 residues. V was pared by 0 bases and J by 0 bases, with 10 bases between. As DNA, the CDR3 is TGTGCCAGCAGCGTAGCTCCGGGGAGCTCCTACGAGCAGTACTTC. Translation: CASSVAPGSSYEQYF.

This clone has just a few counts. V and J are TRBV4-1 and TRBJ2-3; 8 bases are a match to TRBD1. The CDR3 has 16 amino acids. From germline, CDR1 is MGHRA and CDR2 YSYEKL. Germline trimming cut 4 bases from V and 3 bases from J; bases unmatched to any gene: 9. The CDR3 reads CASSRDLQGGTDTQYF. In DNA, the CDR3 is TGCGCCAGCAGCCGAGACTTACAGGGGGGAACAGATACGCAGTATTTT.

The rearrangement uses TRBV9 and TRBJ2-1; D possibly corresponds to TRBD1 (5 bases). Trimming removed 1 base at V and 0 bases at J, with 8 bases between. Germline V gives CDR1 SGDLS, CDR2 YYNGEE. The CDR3 spans 15 residues. CDR3 loop: CASSVSTGSYNEQFF. The CDR3 nucleotides read TGTGCCAGCAGCGTATCCACAGGCTCCTACAATGAGCAGTTCTTC.

This clone is a singleton in its sample. The J gene is TRBJ1-6, the V gene TRBV27, with TRBD1 matching 9 bases. This CDR3 spans 16 amino acids. Germline CDR1 MNHEY, CDR2 SMNVEV (reference sequence). Losses at the gene ends were 6 bases for V and 5 bases for J; bases not matched to a gene: 8. The CDR3 reads CASRSTGGKDNSPLHF. For the CDR3, the DNA is TGTGCCAGCAGGTCAACAGGGGGCAAGGATAATTCACCCCTCCACTTT.

The gene calls are TRBV7-9 and TRBJ1-1, with D uncertain. V lost 3 bases and J 11 bases, leaving 10 bases between the germline ends. CDR1 is SEHNR, CDR2 FQNEAQ, per germline (reference sequence). The CDR3 totals 11 residues. The CDR3: CASSFVSLAFF. The CDR3 DNA follows: TGTGCCAGCAGCTTCGTTTCCCTGGCTTTCTTT.

The rearrangement joins TRBV6-5 to TRBJ2-3, with a weak D call TRBD2 (6 bases). CDR3 size: 13 residues. CDR1 is MNHEY and CDR2 is SVGAGI in the germline V gene. V was pared by 4 bases and J by 9 bases, with 14 bases between. The CDR3, as DNA: TGTGCCAGCAGTTTGGGGCGGGGCCGAACGCAGTATTTT. This encodes CASSLGRGRTQYF.

This chain joins TRBV19 and TRBJ1-6; D not resolved. With 7 bases removed from V and 4 bases from J, the gap between germline ends came to 8 bases. The CDR3 is 13 amino acids. Germline assignment: CDR1 LNHDA and CDR2 SQIVND (reference sequence). CDR3 sequence reads: CASTGGYNSPLHF. Here the CDR3 DNA reads TGTGCCAGTACAGGAGGGTATAATTCACCCCTCCACTTT.